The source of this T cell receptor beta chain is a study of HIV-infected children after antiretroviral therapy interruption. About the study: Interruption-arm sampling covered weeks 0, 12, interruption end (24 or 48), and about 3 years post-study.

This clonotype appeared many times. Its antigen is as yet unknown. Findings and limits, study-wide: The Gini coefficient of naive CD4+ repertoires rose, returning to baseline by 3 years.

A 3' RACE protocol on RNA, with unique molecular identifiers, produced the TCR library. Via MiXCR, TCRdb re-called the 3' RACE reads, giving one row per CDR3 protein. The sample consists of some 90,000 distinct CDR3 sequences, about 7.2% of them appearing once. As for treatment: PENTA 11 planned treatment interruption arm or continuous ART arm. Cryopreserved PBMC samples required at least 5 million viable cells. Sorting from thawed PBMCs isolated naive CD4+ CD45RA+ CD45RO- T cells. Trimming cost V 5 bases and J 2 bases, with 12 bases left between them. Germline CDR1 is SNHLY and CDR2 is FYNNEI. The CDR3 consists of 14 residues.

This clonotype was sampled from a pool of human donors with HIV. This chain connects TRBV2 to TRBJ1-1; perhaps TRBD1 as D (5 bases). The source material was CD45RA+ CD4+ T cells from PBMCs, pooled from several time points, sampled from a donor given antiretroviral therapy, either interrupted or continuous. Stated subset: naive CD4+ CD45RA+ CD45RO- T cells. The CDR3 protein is CASSYRDLNTEAFF. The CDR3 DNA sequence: TGTGCCAGCAGTTACCGGGACTTAAACACTGAAGCTTTCTTT.